A single sample is the source of the 15 T cell receptor beta chains below, sequenced in a study of identical twins. A single record per CDR3 protein comes from TCRdb applying MiXCR to the 5' RACE reads. The table shows some 320,000 distinct CDR3 sequences, with about 12% occurring only once. This same sample was also part of a study on yellow fever vaccine responses in identical twins.

The sequenced sample was CD8+ T cells sorted from blood. Every receptor here comes from a young woman in good health.

This clonotype appeared many times. The V and J genes are TRBV4-1 and TRBJ1-1; weak D call: TRBD1 (5 bases). Germline loops: CDR1 MGHRA, CDR2 YSYEKL. V shed 4 bases and J shed 4 bases, with 13 bases lying between them. The CDR3 length is 14 residues. CDR3 region: CASSRGRQGTEAFF. The CDR3 bases are TGCGCCAGCAGCCGAGGACGTCAGGGCACTGAAGCTTTCTTT.

This clonotype turned up a few times. The V call is TRBV7-9, the J call TRBJ2-2; 8 bases map to TRBD2. V lost 11 bases to trimming and J lost 8 bases; unmatched junction nucleotides: 10. Germline CDR1 is SEHNR and CDR2 is FQNEAQ (reference sequence). This CDR3 has 13 residues. CDR3 residues: CAWVSGRTGELFF. The CDR3 region has the DNA TGTGCCTGGGTGAGCGGGAGAACGGGGGAGCTGTTTTTT.

This clonotype was picked up a small number of times. This chain links TRBV20-1 with TRBJ2-7; D gene ambiguous. CDR1 DFQATT and CDR2 SNEGSKA come from the germline V gene (reference sequence). V lost 6 bases, J lost 0 bases, and 15 bases lay in between. This CDR3 region has 14 residues. Here the CDR3 reads CSAVPPILSYEQYF. The DNA for the CDR3 is TGCAGTGCAGTCCCCCCCATACTCTCCTACGAGCAGTACTTC.

This clonotype was seen many times. The chain recombines TRBV5-1 with TRBJ2-2; D is perhaps TRBD2 (5 bases). Germline V gene sequence: CDR1 SGHRS, CDR2 YFSETQ. This CDR3 is 14 amino acids long. Trimming removed 9 bases from V and 8 bases from J, with 20 bases in between. CDR3 in DNA: TGCGCCACCAACCCGGACTCCCCAGAGGGGGAGCTGTTTTTT. Its protein is CATNPDSPEGELFF.

This clonotype has more than one count but fewer than ten. The chain is built from TRBV28 and TRBJ2-5, with D maybe TRBD2 (7 bases). CDR1 is MDHEN and CDR2 is SYDVKM in the germline V gene. V lost 1 base, J lost 5 bases, and 17 bases lay in between. The CDR3 is 16 residues long. Written as DNA, the CDR3 is TGTGCCAGCAGTTTATTAAGTGGGGGGGCTGGGGAGACCCAGTACTTC. This gives the protein CASSLLSGGAGETQYF.

Remarks on this clonotype: It may be a read error: a sequence one base away is much more abundant. This rearrangement joins TRBV12-3 or TRBV12-4 to TRBJ2-3, with D possibly matching TRBD1 (5 bases). The CDR3 is made up of 15 amino acids. Trimming shortened V by 7 bases and J by 2 bases, and 16 bases separated the two germline ends. The CDR3 sequence is CASNSSDRDTDTQYF. The CDR3 DNA follows: TGTGCCAGCAATTCAAGTGACAGAGACACAGATACGCAGTATTTT.

The chain couples TRBV3-1 to TRBJ1-2; D is perhaps TRBD1 (6 bases). With 2 bases removed from V and 3 bases from J, the gap between germline ends came to 16 bases. Germline lookup yields CDR1 LGHDT and CDR2 YNNKEL (reference sequence). CDR3 length: 16 amino acids. This CDR3 is CASSQNREGMDYGYTF. The CDR3 DNA is TGTGCCAGCAGCCAAAACAGGGAAGGGATGGACTATGGCTACACCTTC.

The V gene is TRBV29-1, the J gene TRBJ2-7; possibly TRBD1 for D (6 bases). Germline CDR1 reads SQVTM; CDR2 reads ANQGSEA. Trimming shortened V by 5 bases and J by 0 bases, and 14 bases separated the two germline ends. This CDR3 has 14 residues. The CDR3 loop is CSVLIGQISYEQYF. The CDR3 coding sequence is TGCAGCGTTCTTATCGGACAGATCTCCTACGAGCAGTACTTC.

This clonotype turned up a few times. This chain uses TRBV12-3 or TRBV12-4 with TRBJ2-7; 11 positions agree with TRBD2. The CDR3 covers 15 residues. V was clipped by 4 bases and J by 7 bases; unmatched bases: 9. CDR3 coding DNA: TGTGCCAGCAGTTCCCGCCGGACTAGCGGGCGGGAGCAGTACTTC. Encoded protein: CASSSRRTSGREQYF.

This clonotype appeared a few times. V is TRBV4-1 and J is TRBJ1-5; TRBD1 matches 8 bases. Trimming took 5 bases from V and 6 from J; bases not matched to a gene: 3. From germline, CDR1 is MGHRA and CDR2 YSYEKL. The CDR3 has 13 amino acids. The CDR3 DNA sequence: TGCGCCAGCAGCATAGGGACAGGTCAGCCCCAGCATTTT. As protein: CASSIGTGQPQHF.

The rearrangement joins TRBV7-8 to TRBJ2-1; D call uncertain. V was cut by 4 bases and J by 8 bases, with 9 bases left in between. Germline CDR1 reads SGHVS; CDR2 reads FQNEAQ. This CDR3 has 12 residues. CDR3 in DNA: TGTGCCAGCAGCTCTAGAACCGATGAGCAGTTCTTC. Residues: CASSSRTDEQFF.

This clonotype was detected a few times. The rearrangement joins TRBV6-1 to TRBJ2-3; no definite D call. This CDR3 spans 15 amino acids. Trimming cost V 8 bases and J 6 bases, with 21 bases left between them. Germline CDR1 MNHNS, CDR2 SASEGT. The CDR3: CASRFFSAMGDTQYF. CDR3 nucleotide sequence: TGTGCCAGCCGCTTCTTTTCAGCGATGGGGGATACGCAGTATTTT.

The table lists this clonotype with many counts. The chain uses TRBV4-1 and TRBJ1-5, with no clear D. The CDR3 length is 15 residues. CDR1 and CDR2 from the germline V gene are MGHRA and YSYEKL. V was trimmed by 0 bases and J by 0 bases, leaving 6 bases between them. This chain's CDR3 is CASSQDADSNQPQHF. DNA for the CDR3: TGCGCCAGCAGCCAAGATGCAGATAGCAATCAGCCCCAGCATTTT.

This clonotype occurred a few times. V usage is TRBV9 and J usage is TRBJ1-2; D not certain. Trimming took 3 bases from V and 4 from J, leaving 13 bases between them. From germline, CDR1 is SGDLS and CDR2 YYNGEE. The CDR3 contains 14 residues. Written as DNA, the CDR3 is TGTGCCAGCAGCGCGGAAATGGTGGCCTATGGCTACACCTTC. Encoded protein: CASSAEMVAYGYTF.

The sample holds many counts of this clonotype. The chain links TRBV29-1 to TRBJ1-1; TRBD1 might be the D (5 bases). Deletions cut 4 bases from V and 1 base from J, with 7 bases between. In germline, CDR1 is SQVTM, CDR2 ANQGSEA. CDR3 size: 12 residues. DNA of the CDR3: TGCAGCGTTGTGGGGCAGAACACTGAAGCTTTCTTT. Residues: CSVVGQNTEAFF.